The following is a T cell receptor (beta chain) sequence with its context. Antigen: not known. This sample stems from a study of T cell responses to AZD1222 COVID-19 vaccine. Sequencing was performed with immunoSEQ multiplex PCR; in TCRdb, only in-frame clones are kept and a portion is missing. Of over 150,000 clones in the sample, approximately 93% were seen once. Germline CDR1 and CDR2: KGHDR and SFDVKD. The length of the CDR3 is 16 residues. Trimming cost V 8 bases and J 1 base; bases outside gene matches: 5. Analyses pooled second doses at about 4 or about 12 weeks. General observations from the study: Spike-specific TCR breadth rose after two AZD1222 doses, and depth rose as well.

The sequence was collected from an adult who received the AZD1222 COVID-19 vaccine. The chain couples TRBV24-1 to TRBJ2-2, with 11 bases fitting TRBD2. The source material was peripheral blood, sampled 28 days after the second AZD1222 dose. The CDR3 spells CATKAGLAENTGELFF. The CDR3 DNA follows: TGTGCCACCAAGGCGGGACTAGCGGAGAACACCGGGGAGCTGTTTTTT.